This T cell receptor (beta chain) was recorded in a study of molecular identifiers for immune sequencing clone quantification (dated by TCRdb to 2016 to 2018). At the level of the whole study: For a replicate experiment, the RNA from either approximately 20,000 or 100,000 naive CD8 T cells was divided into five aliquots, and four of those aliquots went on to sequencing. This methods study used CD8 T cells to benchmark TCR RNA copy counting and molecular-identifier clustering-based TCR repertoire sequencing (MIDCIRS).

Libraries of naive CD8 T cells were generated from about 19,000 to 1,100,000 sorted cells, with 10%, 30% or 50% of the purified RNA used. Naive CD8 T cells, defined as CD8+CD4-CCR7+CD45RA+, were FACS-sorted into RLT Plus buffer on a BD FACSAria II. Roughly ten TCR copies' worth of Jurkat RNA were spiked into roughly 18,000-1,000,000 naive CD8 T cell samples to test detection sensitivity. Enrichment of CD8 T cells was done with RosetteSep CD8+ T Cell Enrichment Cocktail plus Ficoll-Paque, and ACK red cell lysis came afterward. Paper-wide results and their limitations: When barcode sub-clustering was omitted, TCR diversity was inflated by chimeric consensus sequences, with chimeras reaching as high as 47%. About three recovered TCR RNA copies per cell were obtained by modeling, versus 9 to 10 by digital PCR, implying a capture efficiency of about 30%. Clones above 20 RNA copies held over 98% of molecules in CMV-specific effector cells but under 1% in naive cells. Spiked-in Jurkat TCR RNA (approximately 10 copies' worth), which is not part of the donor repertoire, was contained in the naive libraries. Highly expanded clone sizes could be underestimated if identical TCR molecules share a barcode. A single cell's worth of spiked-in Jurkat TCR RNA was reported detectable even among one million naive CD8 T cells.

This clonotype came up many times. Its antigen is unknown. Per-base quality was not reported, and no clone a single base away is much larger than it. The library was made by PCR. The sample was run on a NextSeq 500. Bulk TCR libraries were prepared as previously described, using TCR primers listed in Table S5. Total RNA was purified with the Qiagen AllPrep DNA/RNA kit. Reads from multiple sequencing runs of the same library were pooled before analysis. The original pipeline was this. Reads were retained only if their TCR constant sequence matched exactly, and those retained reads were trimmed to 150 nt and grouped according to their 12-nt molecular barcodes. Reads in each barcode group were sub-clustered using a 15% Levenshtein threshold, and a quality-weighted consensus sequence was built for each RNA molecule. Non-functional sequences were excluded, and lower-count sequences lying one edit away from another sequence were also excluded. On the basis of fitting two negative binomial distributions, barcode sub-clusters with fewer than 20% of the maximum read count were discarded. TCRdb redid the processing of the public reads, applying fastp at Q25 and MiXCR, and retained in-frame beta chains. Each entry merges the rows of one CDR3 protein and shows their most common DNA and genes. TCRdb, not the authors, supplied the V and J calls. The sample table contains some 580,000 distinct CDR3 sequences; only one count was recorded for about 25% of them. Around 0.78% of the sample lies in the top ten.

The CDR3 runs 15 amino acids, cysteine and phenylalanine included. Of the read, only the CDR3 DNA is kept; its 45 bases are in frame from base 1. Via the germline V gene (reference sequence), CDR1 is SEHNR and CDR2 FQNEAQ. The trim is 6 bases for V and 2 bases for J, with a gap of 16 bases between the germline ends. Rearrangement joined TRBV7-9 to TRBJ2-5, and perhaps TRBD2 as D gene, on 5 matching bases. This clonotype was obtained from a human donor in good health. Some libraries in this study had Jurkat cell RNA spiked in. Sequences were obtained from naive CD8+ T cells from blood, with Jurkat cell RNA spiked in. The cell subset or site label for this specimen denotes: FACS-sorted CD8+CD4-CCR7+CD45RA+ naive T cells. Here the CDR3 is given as CASRNDGEPQETQYF. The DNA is TGTGCCAGCAGAAATGACGGGGAACCGCAAGAGACCCAGTACTTC.